This T cell receptor beta chain was profiled in a study of cytomegalovirus exposure and HLA in healthy donors. Concerning this clone itself: Its specificity is not known.

Both 60 Vbeta primers and 13 Jbeta primers went into the PCR. The protocol was immunoSEQ multiplex PCR, while the TCRdb copy is restricted to in-frame clones and leaves out a portion. Of under 150,000 clones listed, 63% are singletons. Notes on the study in general: Further analysis, carried out later, found HLA-associated TCR beta chains more clonally expanded than equally common other chains. Across donors, presence/absence analyses took sequencing depth to be roughly uniform. Associated with HLA alleles at 0.05 false discovery rate in a later analysis were 15,000 to 20,000 TCR beta sequences. Follow-up analysis later connected one missense variant in DCLRE1C with trimming of TCR beta V- and J-genes.

The TCR comes from a man aged 35-49 years in good health and CMV-seropositive. The sample taken for sequencing was PBMCs.

The CDR3 DNA reads TGTGCCAGTAGTACCAACCGATTAGCGGGAGGGTCGGGGCAAGAGACCCAGTACTTC. Its protein is CASSTNRLAGGSGQETQYF. This chain uses TRBV19 with TRBJ2-5, with 11 positions matching TRBD2. The CDR3 contains 19 residues. V dropped 4 bases and J dropped 2; count of bases not matched to a gene: 15. Germline V gives CDR1 LNHDA, CDR2 SQIVND (reference sequence).